This T cell receptor beta chain was sequenced during a study of shared clonotypes between healthy human individuals. Study at large: Two women and a few men aged 18 to 49 served as donors. Broader study findings: Donors were few, which limited the genetic and exposure-history diversity represented.

A single count supports this clone. Its antigen remains unknown. The CDR3 length is 16 residues. Looked up from germline, CDR1 is KGHSH and CDR2 is LQKENI. Trimming left V 3 bases short and J 3 bases short, with 17 bases between. Genomic DNA belonging to each subset was distributed in equal measure over several immunoSEQ plates. Sorted-subset replicate PCR reactions were performed with about 190 ng DNA, corresponding to tens of thousands of T cell genomes. TCRdb's table, derived via immunoSEQ multiplex PCR, lists solely in-frame clones and lacks some. The sample lists 650,000 to 800,000 clones, 55% to 80% occurring once.

The sequence was collected from a woman in her twenties or thirties in good health. The sample taken for sequencing was memory CD4+ T cells sorted from blood. As to subset: CD45RA-negative fraction. The rearrangement uses TRBV18 and TRBJ1-1; D not resolved. CDR3: CASSPGRVQTYTEAFF. The DNA for the CDR3 is TGTGCCAGCTCACCGGGGAGGGTACAGACTTACACTGAAGCTTTCTTT.